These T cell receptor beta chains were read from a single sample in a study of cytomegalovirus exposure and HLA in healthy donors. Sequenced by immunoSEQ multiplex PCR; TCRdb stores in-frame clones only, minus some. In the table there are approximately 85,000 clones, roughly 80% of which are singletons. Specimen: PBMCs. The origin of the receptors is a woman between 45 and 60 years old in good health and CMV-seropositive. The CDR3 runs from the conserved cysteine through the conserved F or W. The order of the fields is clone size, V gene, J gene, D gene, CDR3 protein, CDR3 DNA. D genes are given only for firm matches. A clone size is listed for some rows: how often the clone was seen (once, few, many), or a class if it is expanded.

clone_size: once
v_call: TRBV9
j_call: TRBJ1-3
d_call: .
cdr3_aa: CASSPHGGLGGNTIYF
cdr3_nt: TGTGCCAGCAGCCCCCATGGGGGCCTAGGAGGAAACACCATATATTTT

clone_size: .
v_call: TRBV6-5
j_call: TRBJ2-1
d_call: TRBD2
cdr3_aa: CASSYGREGNEQFF
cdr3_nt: TGTGCCAGCAGTTACGGGCGGGAGGGGAATGAGCAGTTCTTC

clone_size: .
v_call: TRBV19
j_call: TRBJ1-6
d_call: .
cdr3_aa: CASTQQGRSSPLHF
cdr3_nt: TGTGCCAGTACCCAACAGGGACGTAGTTCACCCCTCCACTTT

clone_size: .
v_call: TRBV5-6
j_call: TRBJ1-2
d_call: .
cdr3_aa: CASSLGDRALGGYTF
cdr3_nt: TGTGCCAGCAGCTTGGGTGACAGAGCCCTGGGTGGCTACACCTTC

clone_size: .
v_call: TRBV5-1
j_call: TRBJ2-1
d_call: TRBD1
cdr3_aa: CASSLRDRGIEQFF
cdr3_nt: TGCGCCAGCAGCTTGCGGGACAGGGGTATTGAGCAGTTCTTC

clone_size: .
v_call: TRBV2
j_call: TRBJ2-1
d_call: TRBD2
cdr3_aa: CASRALTSGFYNEQFF
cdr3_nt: TGTGCCAGCAGAGCATTGACTAGCGGTTTCTACAATGAGCAGTTCTTC

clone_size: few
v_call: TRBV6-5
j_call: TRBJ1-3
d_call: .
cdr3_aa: CASSYEDTIYF
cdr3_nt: TGTGCCAGCAGTTATGAGGACACCATATATTTT

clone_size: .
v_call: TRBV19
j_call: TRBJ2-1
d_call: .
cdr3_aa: CASTSRQGGSYNEQFF
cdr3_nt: TGTGCCAGTACCTCAAGACAGGGAGGATCCTACAATGAGCAGTTCTTC

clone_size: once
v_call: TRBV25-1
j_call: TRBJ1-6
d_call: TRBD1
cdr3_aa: CASSGQGASPLHF
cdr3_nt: TGTGCCAGCAGTGGACAGGGGGCTTCACCCCTCCACTTT

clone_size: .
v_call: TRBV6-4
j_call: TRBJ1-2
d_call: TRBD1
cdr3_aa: CASSDSDRTGVYGYTF
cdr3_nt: TGTGCCAGCAGTGACTCTGATCGGACAGGAGTATATGGCTACACCTTC

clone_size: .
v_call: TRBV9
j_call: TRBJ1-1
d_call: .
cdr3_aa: CASSAGGHTEAFF
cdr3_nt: TGTGCCAGCAGCGCCGGGGGGCACACTGAAGCTTTCTTT

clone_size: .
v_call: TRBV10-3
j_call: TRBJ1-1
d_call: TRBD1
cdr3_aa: CAISESGTGGFSNTEAFF
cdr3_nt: TGTGCCATCAGTGAGTCCGGGACAGGGGGATTTTCGAACACTGAAGCTTTCTTT

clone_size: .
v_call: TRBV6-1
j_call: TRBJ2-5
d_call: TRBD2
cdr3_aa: CASSDSGGETQYF
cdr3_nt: TGTGCCAGCAGTGATTCGGGAGGGGAGACCCAGTACTTC